This T cell receptor (beta chain) appears in the sequencing data of a study of blood T cell repertoires in COVID-19. As for the study in general: Sites in the United States, Italy and Spain provided acute and convalescent COVID-19 samples. From T cells, B-cell-depleted T cells, or PBMCs came the material, which was cDNA or gDNA.

Trimming took 2 bases from V and 6 from J, leaving 9 bases between them. The CDR3 totals 13 residues. Germline CDR1 is SGHRS and CDR2 is YFSETQ. Original processing notes: Using reference gene primer amplification, nucleated cell counts were estimated. Using immunoSEQ multiplex PCR, the repertoire was profiled, and TCRdb retains in-frame clones only, with some absent. V and J calls plus clone size are reproduced from that table; the DNA served to infer D and trimming. Among some 100,000 clones listed, roughly 84% were seen once. The sequencing input was peripheral blood. The clonotype comes from a woman aged 55-69 years with acute or convalescent COVID-19. The chain recombines TRBV5-1 with TRBJ2-1, with D possibly being TRBD1 (5 bases). The CDR3 reads CASSFTGANEQFF. The CDR3 bases are TGCGCCAGCAGCTTTACTGGGGCCAATGAGCAGTTCTTC. The whole variable domain, remainder taken from reference TRBV5-1 and TRBJ2-1, is KAGVTQTPRYLIKTRGQQVTLSCSPISGHRSVSWYQQTPGQGLQFLFEYFSETQRNKGNFPGRFSGRQFSNSRSEMNVSTLELGDSALYLCASSFTGANEQFFGPGTRLTVL.